The 25 T cell receptor beta chains below were found in one sample sequenced in a study of sequential checkpoint blockade in melanoma. The data were produced by immunoSEQ multiplex PCR, yet TCRdb's version contains in-frame clones alone and is incomplete. Among fewer than 6,500 clones, less than 30% were seen once, and the ten largest hold 20%. Treatment reported: randomized to nivolumab then ipilimumab (arm A) or the reverse (arm B). The input for sequencing was tumor tissue (inferred from file names), taken from a patient given nivolumab and ipilimumab in sequence. The receptors were sampled from a human donor with melanoma.

This clone occurred a few times. The V and J genes are TRBV7-7 and TRBJ2-1; 10 bases agree with TRBD1. The J segment lost 4 bases and the V segment lost 1 base, leaving 10 bases of the junction unmatched. Germline V CDR1 and CDR2: SSHAT, FNYEAQ (reference sequence). This CDR3 spans 18 amino acids. The DNA of the CDR3 is TGTGCCAGCAGCTTAGGGATCCCCGGGACAGGGGATTACAATGAGCAGTTCTTC. This translates into CASSLGIPGTGDYNEQFF.

The chain employs TRBV18 and TRBJ2-7; D tentatively fits TRBD1 or TRBD2 (5 bases each). V was trimmed by 3 bases and J by 0 bases, leaving 18 bases between them. Germline values: CDR1 KGHSH, CDR2 LQKENI. This CDR3 comprises 17 residues. The chain's CDR3 is CASSPFGGISSSYEQYF. CDR3 sequence (DNA): TGTGCCAGCTCACCTTTTGGGGGTATCTCTAGCTCCTACGAGCAGTACTTC.

In its sample, this clone was seen a few times. The chain carries TRBV18 and TRBJ2-3; D possibly corresponds to TRBD1 (5 bases). V was pared by 2 bases and J by 3 bases, with 9 bases between. The V gene's germline CDR1 is KGHSH and CDR2 LQKENI. The CDR3 extends over 14 amino acids. CDR3 region: CASSPGAATDTQYF. In nucleotides, the CDR3 is TGTGCCAGCTCACCAGGGGCAGCTACAGATACGCAGTATTTT.

Only a few counts were recorded for this clone. The chain carries TRBV10-3 and TRBJ1-6; D remains ambiguous. This CDR3 spans 13 amino acids. V lost 0 bases and J 10 bases, leaving 7 bases between the germline ends. CDR1 ENHRY and CDR2 SYGVKD come from the germline V gene. The CDR3 DNA reads as TGTGCCATCAGTGAGTCGGGCGGATCACCCCTCCACTTT. Encoded protein: CAISESGGSPLHF.

This chain joins TRBV14 and TRBJ1-1; unclear D gene. V lost 6 bases and J lost 2, with 16 bases in between. The CDR3 sequence is 15 residues long. CDR1 is SGHDN, CDR2 FVKESK, per germline. The CDR3 loop is CASSSNGDRNTEAFF. The CDR3 DNA is TGTGCCAGCAGTTCCAACGGGGATCGAAACACTGAAGCTTTCTTT.

This sequence joins TRBV11-3 and TRBJ2-3; no definite D call. V was pared by 2 bases and J by 1 base, with 10 bases between. The CDR3 consists of 15 residues. Germline CDR1 SGHNT, CDR2 YENEEA. CDR3 nucleotide sequence: TGTGCCAGCAGCTTAAAAGCAATCGGCACAGATACGCAGTATTTT. Residues: CASSLKAIGTDTQYF.

This chain links TRBV5-1 with TRBJ2-2; 10 bases match TRBD1. This CDR3 is built from 17 residues. Germline trimming cut 4 bases from V and 6 bases from J; bases unmatched to any gene: 12. Germline-derived CDR1 and CDR2 are SGHRS and YFSETQ. CDR3 loop: CASSPLPGTGVSGELFF. Written as DNA, the CDR3 is TGCGCCAGCAGCCCCCTCCCCGGGACAGGGGTCTCCGGGGAGCTGTTTTTT.

This clone was recorded many times. The J gene is TRBJ2-2, the V gene TRBV11-3; no reliable D call. This CDR3 is 15 amino acids long. The germline CDR1 and CDR2 sequences are SGHNT and YENEEA. Trimming took 3 bases from V and 1 from J, leaving 9 bases between them. The CDR3 region has the DNA TGTGCCAGCAGCTTTCCCTACGGGAACACCGGGGAGCTGTTTTTT. Translating gives CASSFPYGNTGELFF.

The rearrangement uses TRBV28 and TRBJ1-1, with D tentatively TRBD1 (5 bases). Germline V gene lookup returns CDR1 MDHEN and CDR2 SYDVKM. V dropped 7 bases and J dropped 2 bases, with 14 bases sitting between them. This CDR3 contains 14 residues. For the CDR3, the DNA is TGTGCCAGCACCATGGGCAGGGTTAACACTGAAGCTTTCTTT. Residues: CASTMGRVNTEAFF. Full variable domain (outside the CDR3, taken from reference TRBV28 and TRBJ1-1): DVKVTQSSRYLVKRTGEKVFLECVQDMDHENMFWYRQDPGLGLRLIYFSYDVKMKEKGDIPEGYSVSREKKERFSLILESASTNQTSMYLCASTMGRVNTEAFFGQGTRLTVV.

The chain employs TRBV28 and TRBJ2-5; 9 bases align to TRBD1. The trim removed 5 bases at V and 4 bases at J, leaving 11 bases unmatched. The CDR3 has 16 residues. From germline, CDR1 is MDHEN and CDR2 SYDVKM. CDR3 sequence reads: CASSPRTGVLGETQYF. CDR3 nucleotides: TGTGCCAGCAGTCCCCGGACAGGGGTGTTAGGAGAGACCCAGTACTTC.

The chain joins TRBV6-8 to TRBJ2-6, with D perhaps matching TRBD2 (5 bases). This CDR3 has 18 residues. Germline V CDR1 and CDR2: MNHGY, SAAAGT. Trimming removed 4 bases at V and 2 bases at J, with 18 bases between. CDR3 residues: CASSSLRVGPAGANVLTF. The CDR3 nucleotides are TGTGCCAGCAGTTCCCTGAGGGTAGGTCCGGCTGGGGCCAACGTCCTGACTTTC.

The chain recombines TRBV4-1 with TRBJ1-4, with D hard to call. V gave up 3 bases and J gave up 0 bases, with 5 bases separating them. CDR1 is MGHRA and CDR2 is YSYEKL in the germline V gene. The CDR3 loop spans 14 amino acids. The CDR3 sequence is CASSHYATNEKLFF. In DNA form, the CDR3 reads TGCGCCAGCAGCCATTATGCAACTAATGAAAAACTGTTTTTT.

The V gene is TRBV19, the J gene TRBJ2-3; D perhaps matches TRBD1 (6 bases). Germline CDR1 is LNHDA and CDR2 is SQIVND (reference sequence). There are 14 residues in the CDR3. Between the trimmed V and J ends, which lost 5 bases and 1 base, there was a span of 10 bases. This chain's CDR3 is CASSSYRGTDTQYF. The CDR3 region has the DNA TGTGCCAGTAGTTCATACAGGGGCACAGATACGCAGTATTTT.

The chain joins TRBV6-8 to TRBJ1-4; D might be TRBD1 (6 bases). This CDR3 is built from 15 residues. The ends were cut back, 8 bases at V and 6 bases at J, with 19 bases in the middle. The germline V gene encodes CDR1 MNHGY and CDR2 SAAAGT. CDR3 region: CASHRGGARDEKLFF. CDR3 sequence (DNA): TGTGCCAGCCACCGGGGGGGGGCAAGAGATGAAAAACTGTTTTTT.

The chain recombines TRBV28 with TRBJ2-1; perhaps TRBD2 as D (5 bases). Germline V CDR1 and CDR2: MDHEN, SYDVKM. Trimming took off 2 bases at V and 6 bases at J, with 5 bases between the two ends. CDR3 length equals 12 residues. CDR3 sequence reads: CASSLEGNEQFF. CDR3 in DNA: TGTGCCAGCAGTTTAGAGGGCAATGAGCAGTTCTTC.

The gene calls are TRBV15 and TRBJ2-1; D is ambiguous. Germline CDR1 reads LNHNV; CDR2 reads YYDKDF (reference sequence). V was trimmed by 1 base and J by 0 bases, leaving 7 bases between them. The CDR3 loop spans 15 amino acids. The CDR3 DNA sequence: TGTGCCACCAGCAGAGCGGGTAGCTCCTACAATGAGCAGTTCTTC. It yields the protein CATSRAGSSYNEQFF.

This clone showed up just a few times. The rearrangement links TRBV11-3 to TRBJ2-7, with D possibly matching TRBD1 (5 bases). This CDR3 is 16 amino acids long. Germline values: CDR1 SGHNT, CDR2 YENEEA. The ends were cut back, 3 bases at V and 3 bases at J, with 18 bases in the middle. DNA for the CDR3: TGTGCCAGCAGCTTGTTCTGGACACCGAATTTCTACGAGCAGTACTTC. Protein sequence: CASSLFWTPNFYEQYF. Full variable domain (remainder filled in from reference TRBV11-3 and TRBJ2-7): EAGVVQSPRYKIIEKKQPVAFWCNPISGHNTLYWYLQNLGQGPELLIRYENEEAVDDSQLPKDRFSAERLKGVDSTLKIQPAELGDSAVYLCASSLFWTPNFYEQYFGPGTRLTVT.

This clone occurred many times. The chain has TRBV9 and TRBJ2-3, with no clear D. The length of the CDR3 is 12 residues. V shed 5 bases and J shed 4 bases, with 8 bases lying between them. Germline assignment: CDR1 SGDLS and CDR2 YYNGEE. CDR3 amino acids: CASRSPADTQYF. CDR3 sequence (DNA): TGTGCCAGCAGGTCTCCTGCAGATACGCAGTATTTT.

This clone was found many times. A junction boundary mismatches the germline segment, possibly from a read error. The V and J genes are TRBV11-3 and TRBJ1-4; no clear D gene. The CDR3 runs 17 residues. Germline loops: CDR1 SGHNT, CDR2 YENEEA. CDR3 sequence: CARSLNSVPSTNEKLFF. The CDR3 bases are TGTGCCAGAAGCTTAAACAGCGTTCCCTCAACTAATGAAAAACTGTTTTTT. Full variable domain (outside the CDR3, taken from reference TRBV11-3 and TRBJ1-4): EAGVVQSPRYKIIEKKQPVAFWCNPISGHNTLYWYLQNLGQGPELLIRYENEEAVDDSQLPKDRFSAERLKGVDSTLKIQPAELGDSAVYLCARSLNSVPSTNEKLFFGSGTQLSVL.

V usage is TRBV29-1 and J usage is TRBJ2-7, with TRBD2 matching over 14 bases. Losses at the gene ends were 5 bases for V and 7 bases for J; bases not matched to a gene: 10. The germline gives CDR1 SQVTM, CDR2 ANQGSEA. The length of the CDR3 is 15 residues. In DNA, the CDR3 is TGCAGCGTTCTGGGACTAGCGGGAGTCGAATTGGAGCAGTACTTC. Translation: CSVLGLAGVELEQYF.

The chain is built from TRBV6-8 and TRBJ2-7, with 9 bases identical to TRBD2. This CDR3 is 15 amino acids long. The J segment lost 2 bases and the V segment lost 0 bases, leaving 2 bases of the junction unmatched. Germline loops: CDR1 MNHGY, CDR2 SAAAGT. For the CDR3, the DNA is TGTGCCAGCAGTTACTCGTCTAGCGGGGCCTACGAGCAGTACTTC. Its translation: CASSYSSSGAYEQYF.

This clone was detected ten times or more. This chain uses TRBV11-3 with TRBJ1-2, with TRBD1 matching over 7 bases. The CDR3 runs to 15 residues. Germline V gene sequence: CDR1 SGHNT, CDR2 YENEEA. The junction had 9 bases not matched to a gene; V was cut back by 2 bases and J by 6 bases. The CDR3: CASSLLRGQGDGYTF. CDR3 DNA sequence: TGTGCCAGCAGCTTATTGCGTGGGCAGGGGGATGGCTACACCTTC.

The chain employs TRBV19 and TRBJ1-2; no clear D. Germline-derived CDR1 and CDR2 are LNHDA and SQIVND (reference sequence). This CDR3 has 13 residues. V dropped 7 bases and J dropped 2 bases, with 11 bases sitting between them. The CDR3 nucleotides read TGTGCCAGTATAGCGGACGGGAACTATGGCTACACCTTC. Protein: CASIADGNYGYTF.

The chain recombines TRBV19 with TRBJ2-1; the match to TRBD1 covers 8 bases. Germline assignment: CDR1 LNHDA and CDR2 SQIVND (reference sequence). CDR3 length: 15 residues. J was trimmed by 2 bases and V by 7 bases; bases with no gene match: 7. CDR3 sequence: CASTSTGGPYNEQFF. CDR3 nucleotide sequence: TGTGCCAGTACGTCAACAGGGGGGCCCTACAATGAGCAGTTCTTC.

In its sample, this clone ranks as medium-sized. The chain couples TRBV11-3 to TRBJ1-2; 8 bases map to TRBD1. V trimming: 3 bases; J trimming: 0 bases; junction bases outside the gene matches: 15. Per germline, CDR1 SGHNT and CDR2 YENEEA. The CDR3 totals 19 residues. The CDR3 DNA reads as TGTGCCAGCAGCTTCGGTTTCCGGGTGACAGGGGAAGCTAACTATGGCTACACCTTC. It is translated as CASSFGFRVTGEANYGYTF. Looking up the rest from reference TRBV11-3 and TRBJ1-2 gives the full variable domain: EAGVVQSPRYKIIEKKQPVAFWCNPISGHNTLYWYLQNLGQGPELLIRYENEEAVDDSQLPKDRFSAERLKGVDSTLKIQPAELGDSAVYLCASSFGFRVTGEANYGYTFGSGTRLTVV.